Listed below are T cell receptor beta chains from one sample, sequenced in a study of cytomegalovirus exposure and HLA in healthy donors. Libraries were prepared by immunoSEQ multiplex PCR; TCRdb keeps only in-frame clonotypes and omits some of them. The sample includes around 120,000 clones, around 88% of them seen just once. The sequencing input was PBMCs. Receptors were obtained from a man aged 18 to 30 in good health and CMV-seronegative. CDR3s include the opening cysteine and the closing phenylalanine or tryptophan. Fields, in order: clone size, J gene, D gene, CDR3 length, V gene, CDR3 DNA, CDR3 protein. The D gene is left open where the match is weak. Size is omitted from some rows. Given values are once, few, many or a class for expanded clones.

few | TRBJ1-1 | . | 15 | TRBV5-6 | TGTGCCAGCAGCTTTGTCGAGCTGAGGAACACTGAAGCTTTCTTT | CASSFVELRNTEAFF
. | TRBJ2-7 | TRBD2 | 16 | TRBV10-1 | TGCGCCAGCAGTGAGGGTCCGGGACTAGTCCCCTACGAGCAGTACTTC | CASSEGPGLVPYEQYF
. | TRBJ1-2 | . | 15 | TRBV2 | TGTGCCAGCAGTGAAGCTCGAGGATTAGGCTATGGCTACACCTTC | CASSEARGLGYGYTF
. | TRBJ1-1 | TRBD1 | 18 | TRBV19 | TGTGCCAGTAGTAAATACGGGACAGGGTTGGTTGAGAACACTGAAGCTTTCTTT | CASSKYGTGLVENTEAFF
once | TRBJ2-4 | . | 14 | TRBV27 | TGTGCCAGCAGCTACACCGGGACCAAAAACATTCAGTACTTC | CASSYTGTKNIQYF
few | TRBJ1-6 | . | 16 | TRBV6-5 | TGTGCCAGCAGTTACTACCTGGACAGCTCCAATTCACCCCTCCACTTT | CASSYYLDSSNSPLHF
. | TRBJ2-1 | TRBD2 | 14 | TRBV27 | TGTGCCAGCTCCTGGGGGGGGACTGGCAATGAGCAGTTCTTC | CASSWGGTGNEQFF
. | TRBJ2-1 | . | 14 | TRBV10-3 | TGTGCCATCAGGGGGAGTTGGGGATTGGATGAGCAGTTCTTC | CAIRGSWGLDEQFF
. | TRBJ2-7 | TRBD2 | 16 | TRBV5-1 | TGCGCCAGCAGCTCTATCCAGGGACTAGCGGGAGTGGAGCAGTACTTC | CASSSIQGLAGVEQYF
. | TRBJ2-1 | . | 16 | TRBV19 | TGTGCCAGTAGTATAGATGTTCGCGGCGGATTGAATGAGCAGTTCTTC | CASSIDVRGGLNEQFF
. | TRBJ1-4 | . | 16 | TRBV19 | TGTGCCAGTAGTACCCCAGGGTTCGCAACTAATGAAAAACTGTTTTTT | CASSTPGFATNEKLFF
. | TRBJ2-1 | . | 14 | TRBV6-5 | TGTGCCAGCAGTTACACACTAGCATCCAATGAGCAGTTCTTC | CASSYTLASNEQFF
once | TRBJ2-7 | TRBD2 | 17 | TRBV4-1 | TGCGCCAGCAGCCAAGATAGCGGGGGGGGCCCCCCGTACGAGCAGTACTTC | CASSQDSGGGPPYEQYF
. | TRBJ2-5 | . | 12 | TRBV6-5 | TGTGCCAGCATTGCTTCGGTCGGGACCCAGTACTTC | CASIASVGTQYF
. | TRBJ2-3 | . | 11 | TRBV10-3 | TGTGCCATCAGCAGAGGAGATACGCAGTATTTT | CAISRGDTQYF
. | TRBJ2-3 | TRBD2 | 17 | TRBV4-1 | TGCGCCAGCAGCCAAGTAGGTTCTAGCGGATATCAAGATACGCAGTATTTT | CASSQVGSSGYQDTQYF
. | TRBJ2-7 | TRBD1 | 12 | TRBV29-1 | TGCAGCGTTCGGACAGGGTTCCACGAGCAGTACTTC | CSVRTGFHEQYF
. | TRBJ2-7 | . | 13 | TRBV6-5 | TGTGCCAGCCGAGCGGGACACAACTACGAGCAGTACTTC | CASRAGHNYEQYF
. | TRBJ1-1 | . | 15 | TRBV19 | TGTGCCAGTAGTATTTTGCAGGGGCGAAACACTGAAGCTTTCTTT | CASSILQGRNTEAFF
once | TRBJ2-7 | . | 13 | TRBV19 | TGTGCCAGTAGTAACAGGACAGCTTCCCAGCAGTACTTC | CASSNRTASQQYF
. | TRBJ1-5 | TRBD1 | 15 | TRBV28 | TGTGCCAGCAGTTTAAGGGGGACAGTCAATCAGCCCCAGCATTTT | CASSLRGTVNQPQHF
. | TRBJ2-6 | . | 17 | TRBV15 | TGTGCCACCAGACCTATGTCCAGGGCCTCTGGGGCCAACGTCCTGACTTTC | CATRPMSRASGANVLTF
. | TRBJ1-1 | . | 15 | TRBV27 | TGTGCCAGCAGTTTATCCGCAGGGCTGGGCACTGAAGCTTTCTTT | CASSLSAGLGTEAFF
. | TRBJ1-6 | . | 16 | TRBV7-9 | TGTGCCAGCAGCCGCAAAGGGGGGGTACACGGTTCACCCCTCCACTTT | CASSRKGGVHGSPLHF
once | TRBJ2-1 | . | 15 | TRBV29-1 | TGCAGCGTCGAACACTTCAAGAGCTCCTACAATGAGCAGTTCTTC | CSVEHFKSSYNEQFF
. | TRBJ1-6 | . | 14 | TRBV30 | TGTGCCTGGAGTGTTAGGGGCTTGAATTCACCCCTCCACTTT | CAWSVRGLNSPLHF
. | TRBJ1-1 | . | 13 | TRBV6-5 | TGTGCCTCCTCTCCGGAACAGTACACTGAAGCTTTCTTT | CASSPEQYTEAFF
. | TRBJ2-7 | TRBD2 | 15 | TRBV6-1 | TGTGCCAGCAGTGAAGGGGAGGGGCGCGGCTACGAGCAGTACTTC | CASSEGEGRGYEQYF
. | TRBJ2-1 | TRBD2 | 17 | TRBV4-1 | TGCGCCAGCAGCAGGACTAGCTCAACGTACTCCTACAATGAGCAGTTCTTC | CASSRTSSTYSYNEQFF
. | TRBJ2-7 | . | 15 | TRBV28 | TGTGCCAGCAGTTTATACAGGGACACTTCCTACGAGCAGTACTTC | CASSLYRDTSYEQYF
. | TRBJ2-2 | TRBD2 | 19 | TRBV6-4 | TGTGCCAGCAGTGACTCGATATTAGCGGGAGATACGAACACCGGGGAGCTGTTTTTT | CASSDSILAGDTNTGELFF
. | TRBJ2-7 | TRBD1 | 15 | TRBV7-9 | TGTGCCAGCAACATCGGGACAGGGGCCCCCTACGAGCAGTACTTC | CASNIGTGAPYEQYF
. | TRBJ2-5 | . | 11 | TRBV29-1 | TGCAGCGTAGGGACAAAAGAGACCCAGTACTTC | CSVGTKETQYF
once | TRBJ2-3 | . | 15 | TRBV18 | TGTGCCAGCTCACCAGGGGTGGAGGCAACAGATACGCAGTATTTT | CASSPGVEATDTQYF
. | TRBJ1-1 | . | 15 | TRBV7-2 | TGTGCCAGCAGCTTGCAGGGAGGGAGGAACACTGAAGCTTTCTTT | CASSLQGGRNTEAFF
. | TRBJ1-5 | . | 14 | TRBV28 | TGTGCCAGCAGTTTAGCAGGTCCCAATCAGCCCCAGCATTTT | CASSLAGPNQPQHF
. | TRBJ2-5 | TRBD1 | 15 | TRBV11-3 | TGTGCCAGCAGCTTGAGACAGGGGTTTGGAGAGACCCAGTACTTC | CASSLRQGFGETQYF
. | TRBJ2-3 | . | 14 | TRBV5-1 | TGCGCCAGCAGCTTGTCACAGAACACAGATACGCAGTATTTT | CASSLSQNTDTQYF
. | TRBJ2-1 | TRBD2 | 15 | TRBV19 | TGTGCCAGTAGCAGGACTAGCGGGGGATACAATGAGCAGTTCTTC | CASSRTSGGYNEQFF
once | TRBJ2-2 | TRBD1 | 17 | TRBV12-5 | TGTGCTAGTGGACTTAAGGGACAGGGGGGTTTCACCGGGGAGCTGTTTTTT | CASGLKGQGGFTGELFF
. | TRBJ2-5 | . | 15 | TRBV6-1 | TGTGCCAGCAGTGAAGTCGGGGGGCCCCGAAAGACCCAGTACTTC | CASSEVGGPRKTQYF
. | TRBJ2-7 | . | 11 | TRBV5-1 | TGCGCCAGCAGCTCCACCTACGAGCAGTACTTC | CASSSTYEQYF
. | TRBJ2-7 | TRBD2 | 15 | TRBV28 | TGTGCCAGCAGTCCCCGACTAGCGGGGGCCTACGAGCAGTACTTC | CASSPRLAGAYEQYF
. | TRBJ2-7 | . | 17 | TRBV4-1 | TGCGCCAGCAGCCAGTTTGTCCCGGGACAACTAGTCTACGAGCAGTACTTC | CASSQFVPGQLVYEQYF
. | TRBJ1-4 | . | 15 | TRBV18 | TGTGCCAGCTCACCTTCAGGGGCGAGCAATGAAAAACTGTTTTTT | CASSPSGASNEKLFF
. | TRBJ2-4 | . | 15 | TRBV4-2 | TGTGCCAGCAGCCAAGATTCCCAGCGGTTAAACATTCAGTACTTC | CASSQDSQRLNIQYF
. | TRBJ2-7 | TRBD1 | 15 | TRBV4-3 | TGCGCCAGCAGCCAGGAGGACAGGAACCACTACGAGCAGTACTTC | CASSQEDRNHYEQYF
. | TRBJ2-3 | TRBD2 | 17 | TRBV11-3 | TGTGCCAGCAGCTTAGTTTCTGACGGGAGGGCCTCGGGTACGCAGTATTTT | CASSLVSDGRASGTQYF